This TCR beta chain is drawn from a study of cytomegalovirus exposure and HLA in healthy donors. Study-level results: Most TCR beta V segments were productive about 87% or about 30% of the time in an earlier analysis.

With respect to this clone: The antigen is unknown.

The PCR had 60 Vbeta and 13 Jbeta primers. The authors' processing: Later reanalysis found tens of millions of unique TCR beta chains, around 10 million of them shared. TCRdb keeps only in-frame clones here, not all; method: immunoSEQ multiplex PCR. The DNA was the basis for D and trimming; V, J and clone size are from that table. The table lists over 110,000 clones, about four fifths of them singletons. The sequenced sample consisted of PBMCs. The clonotype originates from a male donor in good health and CMV-seronegative.

The CDR3 region is CASSLIQLNTEAFF. CDR3 bases: TGTGCCAGCAGTTTGATACAGCTCAACACTGAAGCTTTCTTT. The J gene is TRBJ1-1, the V gene TRBV28; unclear D gene. The CDR3 has 14 residues. Looked up from germline, CDR1 is MDHEN and CDR2 is SYDVKM. V shed 3 bases and J shed 2 bases, with 10 bases lying between them.